This TCR beta chain was obtained from a study of T cells after yellow fever vaccination. Study-level findings and limits: The secondary response was weaker, and its peak arrived faster, on day 5 versus 15.

This clonotype has at least ten counts. Its antigen is unknown. The TCR cDNA carried a universal primer site and UMIs from 5'RACE template switching. TCRdb ran MiXCR on the 5' RACE reads and lists one entry per CDR3 protein. The sample carries hundreds of thousands of distinct CDR3 sequences, approximately 13% recorded once. With 3 bases clipped from V and 3 bases from J, the junction kept 6 bases outside the gene matches. The V gene's germline CDR1 is SGHVS and CDR2 FQNEAQ. The CDR3 is made up of 15 amino acids. The sample here was PBMCs, taken on the day of the yellow fever booster vaccination. The sequence derives from a man aged 30 to 39 who received the YFV17D yellow fever vaccine. This chain connects TRBV7-8 to TRBJ2-7, with 9 bases identical to TRBD1. CDR3 in amino acids: CASSLSGTGFYEQYF. The CDR3 nucleotides are TGTGCCAGCAGCTTGTCCGGGACAGGGTTCTACGAGCAGTACTTC.